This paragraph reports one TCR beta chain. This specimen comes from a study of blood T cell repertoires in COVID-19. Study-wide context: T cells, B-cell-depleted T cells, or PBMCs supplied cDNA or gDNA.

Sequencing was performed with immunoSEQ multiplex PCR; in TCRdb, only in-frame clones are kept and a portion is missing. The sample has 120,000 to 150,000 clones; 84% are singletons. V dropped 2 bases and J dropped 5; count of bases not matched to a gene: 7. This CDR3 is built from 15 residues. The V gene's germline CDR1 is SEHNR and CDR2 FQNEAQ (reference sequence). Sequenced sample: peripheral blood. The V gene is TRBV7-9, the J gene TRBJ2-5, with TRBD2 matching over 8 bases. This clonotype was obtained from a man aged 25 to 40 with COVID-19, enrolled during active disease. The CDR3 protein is CASSLWLAGSETQYF. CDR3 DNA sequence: TGTGCCAGCAGCTTATGGCTAGCGGGTTCGGAGACCCAGTACTTC. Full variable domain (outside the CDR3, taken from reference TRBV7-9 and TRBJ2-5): DTGVSQNPRHKITKRGQNVTFRCDPISEHNRLYWYRQTLGQGPEFLTYFQNEAQLEKSRLLSDRFSAERPKGSFSTLEIQRTEQGDSAMYLCASSLWLAGSETQYFGPGTRLLVL.